This TCR beta chain stems from a study of blood T cell repertoires in COVID-19. Turning to the study itself: COVID-19 samples, acute and convalescent, were from the United States, Italy and Spain. PBMCs, B-cell-depleted T cells, or T cells were the source of the cDNA or gDNA that made up the material.

The CDR3 runs 17 residues. J gave up 2 bases and V 2 bases, and 7 bases lay outside the gene matches. CDR1 is SGDLS, CDR2 YYNGEE, per germline. In the source study's methods: The authors estimated nucleated cell counts from reference gene primer amplification. Here immunoSEQ multiplex PCR was the method, and the copy in TCRdb shows in-frame clones only, minus some. V, J and clone size derive from that table, while D and trimming were established from the DNA sequence. The data hold over 250,000 clones, with under 90% observed a single time. V and J are TRBV9 and TRBJ1-2; 12 bases match TRBD1. The sample consisted of peripheral blood. The sequence was obtained from a woman aged 45-60 years who had recovered from COVID-19. This chain's CDR3 is CASSVGTGGRINYGYTF. The CDR3 nucleotides read TGTGCCAGCAGCGTCGGGACAGGGGGCCGGATAAACTATGGCTACACCTTC.